This T cell receptor beta chain stems from a study of regulatory T cells in long-lasting Graves disease. Study background: Graves' patients, newly diagnosed, had taken antithyroid drugs under 3 months.

This CDR3 region has 15 residues. Trimming took off 0 bases at V and 2 bases at J, with 7 bases between the two ends. CDR1 and CDR2 (germline): MNHEY, SVGAGI. TCR beta libraries were built with iRepertoire HTBI primers and Arm-PCR of CDR3 regions. As processed by the authors: Sample data revealed fewer than 70 TRBV and some 13 TRBJ segments. TCRdb used MiXCR to reprocess the multiplex PCR reads, holding one entry per CDR3 protein. TCRdb assigned the V and J calls; the authors' analysis was not used. The sample yields a few hundred thousand distinct CDR3 sequences, around 18% seen once. Described time point: newly diagnosed GD, antithyroid drugs for less than 3 months. After RNA was extracted from PBMCs, the TCR library was made from it. Separately, the same data were catalogued under a study of T cells in Graves' hyperthyroidism and ophthalmopathy. As reported in that work: The primer set for the first-round RT-PCR of the TCR CDR3 was HTBI.

This sequence originates from a woman in her twenties or thirties with Graves disease. The sequences come from peripheral blood mononuclear cells (PBMCs), collected at new diagnosis, from a patient treated with antithyroid drugs. This rearrangement joins TRBV6-5 to TRBJ2-2; D gene unclear. CDR3 amino acids: CASSYSGSNTGELFF. The CDR3, as DNA: TGTGCCAGCAGTTACTCTGGCAGCAACACCGGGGAGCTGTTTTTT.